This T cell receptor beta chain was captured in a study of CD8+CD57+ T cells in acquired aplastic anemia. As for the study in general: When averaged, DNA from sorted CD4+ and CD8+ cells came to approximately 3.2 ug.

Notes on the study in general: In CD8+ cells, Simpson's diversity showed no significant difference between patients and controls. There were roughly 30 CD8+ CDR3 sequences that occurred in both patients and controls.

A remark on this clonotype: What it binds is not known.

Before being chosen for sequencing, patients had shown CD8+CD57+ cell expansion by flow cytometry. The template used for profiling TCR beta VDJ and CDR3 was genomic DNA. TCRdb ran MiXCR on the reads and lists one entry per CDR3 protein. Of just over 450,000 distinct CDR3 sequences in the sample, 25% to 40% are singletons; the top ten hold 0.75% to 0.95%. The sequenced sample was sorted CD4+, CD8+, or CD8+CD57+ T cells (not recorded which) from PBMCs. The TCR was taken from a human donor with aplastic anemia.

CDR3 in amino acids: CASSFVVSRTGELFF. CDR3 nucleotides: TGCGCCAGCAGCTTCGTTGTCTCGCGGACCGGGGAGCTGTTTTTT. The V and J genes are TRBV5-1 and TRBJ2-2; D call uncertain. The germline CDR1 and CDR2 sequences are SGHRS and YFSETQ. The germline V and J ends were trimmed by 2 bases and 5 bases, with 13 bases remaining between them. The CDR3 covers 15 residues. Full variable domain (missing parts from reference TRBV5-1 and TRBJ2-2): KAGVTQTPRYLIKTRGQQVTLSCSPISGHRSVSWYQQTPGQGLQFLFEYFSETQRNKGNFPGRFSGRQFSNSRSEMNVSTLELGDSALYLCASSFVVSRTGELFFGEGSRLTVL.